These T cell receptor beta chains were read from a single sample in a study of blood T cell repertoires in COVID-19. Here immunoSEQ multiplex PCR was the method, and the copy in TCRdb shows in-frame clones only, minus some. This sample has about 210,000 clones, with approximately 82% found just once. Specimen: peripheral blood. These receptors were taken from a woman in her thirties or forties with acute or convalescent COVID-19. Both conserved end residues are trimmed from each CDR3. Fields, in order: D gene, J gene, V gene, CDR3 protein. The D gene is left open where the match is weak.

TRBD1 | TRBJ2-7 | TRBV6-5 | ASSLRDRGYEQY
. | TRBJ1-1 | TRBV7-3 | ASSLREGTEAF
TRBD1 | TRBJ1-1 | TRBV20-1 | SAYRGTEAF
. | TRBJ2-7 | TRBV19 | ASSIQGGYEQY
TRBD1 | TRBJ1-2 | TRBV29-1 | SGGTALRGYT
. | TRBJ2-3 | TRBV2 | ASSGNYITDTQY
. | TRBJ1-1 | TRBV28 | ASSLAGASGNTEAF
. | TRBJ2-3 | TRBV11-2 | ASSLVGGDTQY
TRBD2 | TRBJ2-7 | TRBV9 | ASSVPPNSASGSPL
. | TRBJ2-1 | TRBV7-9 | ASSPVWPSDEQF
. | TRBJ1-4 | TRBV2 | ASSEVEPKLF
. | TRBJ2-3 | TRBV18 | ASSPQNSAGSTDTQY
TRBD2 | TRBJ2-3 | TRBV11-2 | ASSPAGQFDTQY
TRBD2 | TRBJ2-1 | TRBV4-3 | ASSQEAGDNEQF
TRBD1 | TRBJ2-5 | TRBV7-9 | ASSPTGTVVETQY
. | TRBJ1-2 | TRBV6-5 | ASAMGSSYGYT
TRBD2 | TRBJ2-1 | TRBV6-5 | ASSHGTSVEQF
. | TRBJ2-2 | TRBV12-3/TRBV12-4 | ASRRTNTGELF
TRBD2 | TRBJ2-1 | TRBV4-2 | ASSQEAGGPYNEQF
. | TRBJ2-1 | TRBV5-4 | ASSPRGAAGYNEQF
TRBD2 | TRBJ2-7 | TRBV7-2 | ASSLALSGRASYEQY
TRBD2 | TRBJ2-3 | TRBV28 | ASSLRLAGHPDTQY
TRBD1 | TRBJ1-4 | TRBV19 | ASTPGQIRTTNEKLF
TRBD2 | TRBJ2-1 | TRBV27 | ASGGGSKGSEQF
TRBD1 | TRBJ1-5 | TRBV7-3 | ASSYRGGNQPQH
. | TRBJ1-4 | TRBV10-3 | ASSGLGNEKLF
TRBD2 | TRBJ2-3 | TRBV6-6 | ASRSGIAGVTDTQY